The rows below give T cell receptor beta chains drawn from one sample of a study of Siglec-9 on CD8 T cells in melanoma. TCRdb's table, derived via immunoSEQ multiplex PCR, lists solely in-frame clones and lacks some. The sample lists 25,000 to 30,000 clones, approximately 80% occurring once. The sample consisted of Siglec-9- CD8+ T cells sorted from blood. The receptor source for this set is a human donor in good health. Both conserved end residues are part of each CDR3. Each record gives: D gene, J gene, clone size, V gene, CDR3 DNA, CDR3 protein. The D gene is left open where the match is weak. Rows may omit the clone size; those that give it use once, few, many or a size class.

D gene: -
J gene: TRBJ2-1
clone size: -
V gene: TRBV6-1
CDR3 DNA: TGTGCCAGCAGCACCAGGGGGGGGTTGTACAATGAGCAGTTCTTC
CDR3 protein: CASSTRGGLYNEQFF

D gene: -
J gene: TRBJ1-1
clone size: few
V gene: TRBV29-1
CDR3 DNA: TGCAGCGTCAGTTTAGTGCCGGGGAACACTGAAGCTTTCTTT
CDR3 protein: CSVSLVPGNTEAFF

D gene: TRBD1
J gene: TRBJ1-2
clone size: -
V gene: TRBV28
CDR3 DNA: TGTGCCAGCAGTAACAGGGGCTCCCCCTATGGCTACACCTTC
CDR3 protein: CASSNRGSPYGYTF

D gene: -
J gene: TRBJ1-1
clone size: -
V gene: TRBV7-9
CDR3 DNA: TGTGCCAGCAATAAGGGGCCCACTGAAGCTTTCTTT
CDR3 protein: CASNKGPTEAFF

D gene: -
J gene: TRBJ1-5
clone size: -
V gene: TRBV6-6
CDR3 DNA: TGTGCCAGCAGCCCCGAGGGGGGTAGCAATCAGCCCCAGCATTTT
CDR3 protein: CASSPEGGSNQPQHF

D gene: -
J gene: TRBJ2-7
clone size: -
V gene: TRBV27
CDR3 DNA: TGTGCCAGCAGTCTTGTGGGACTGACCTCCTACGAGCAGTACTTC
CDR3 protein: CASSLVGLTSYEQYF

D gene: -
J gene: TRBJ1-2
clone size: few
V gene: TRBV25-1
CDR3 DNA: TGTGCCAGCAGTGATCAGAGAACAGGGCATTGGGGCTACACCTTC
CDR3 protein: CASSDQRTGHWGYTF

D gene: -
J gene: TRBJ2-5
clone size: once
V gene: TRBV6-5
CDR3 DNA: TGTGCCAGCAGTTACTCAGGAGGGGGCGGGGAGACCCAGTACTTC
CDR3 protein: CASSYSGGGGETQYF

D gene: -
J gene: TRBJ1-2
clone size: -
V gene: TRBV29-1
CDR3 DNA: TGCAGCGTTCCTATGGGGGCTAACTATGGCTACACCTTC
CDR3 protein: CSVPMGANYGYTF

D gene: TRBD1
J gene: TRBJ2-7
clone size: -
V gene: TRBV7-9
CDR3 DNA: TGTGCCAGCAGCGCACCAGGGGGTCCCTACGAGCAGTACTTC
CDR3 protein: CASSAPGGPYEQYF

D gene: TRBD1
J gene: TRBJ2-1
clone size: -
V gene: TRBV11-1
CDR3 DNA: TGTGCCAGCAGTTTGACAGGGGGCGATGAGCAGTTCTTC
CDR3 protein: CASSLTGGDEQFF

D gene: -
J gene: TRBJ2-1
clone size: -
V gene: TRBV12-5
CDR3 DNA: TGTGCTAGTGGTTTGGACAGTTACAATGAGCAGTTCTTC
CDR3 protein: CASGLDSYNEQFF

D gene: TRBD2
J gene: TRBJ2-1
clone size: -
V gene: TRBV10-3
CDR3 DNA: TGTGCCATCAGTGAGGCGGCGGGGGGGACCTACAATGAGCAGTTCTTC
CDR3 protein: CAISEAAGGTYNEQFF

D gene: -
J gene: TRBJ2-6
clone size: -
V gene: TRBV7-9
CDR3 DNA: TGTGCCAGCAGCCAGACGGGGGGCCCCTCTGGGGCCAACGTCCTGACTTTC
CDR3 protein: CASSQTGGPSGANVLTF

D gene: TRBD1
J gene: TRBJ2-7
clone size: -
V gene: TRBV5-1
CDR3 DNA: TGCGCCAGCAGCACGACAGGGAATCCCCTCCACGAGCAGTACTTC
CDR3 protein: CASSTTGNPLHEQYF

D gene: -
J gene: TRBJ1-1
clone size: -
V gene: TRBV19
CDR3 DNA: TGTGCCAGTAGTCCGGGGGGCCCTGAAGCTTTCTTT
CDR3 protein: CASSPGGPEAFF

D gene: -
J gene: TRBJ2-7
clone size: once
V gene: TRBV5-8
CDR3 DNA: TGTGCCAGCAGCCTTACGACAGCTCCTGCCCACGAGCAGTACTTC
CDR3 protein: CASSLTTAPAHEQYF

D gene: -
J gene: TRBJ2-7
clone size: -
V gene: TRBV25-1
CDR3 DNA: TGTGCCAGCAGTGCTTTCCTCTACGAGCAGTACTTC
CDR3 protein: CASSAFLYEQYF

D gene: -
J gene: TRBJ1-5
clone size: medium-sized
V gene: TRBV6-5
CDR3 DNA: TGTGCCAGCAGTTACTCGGTTCAGGGGAATCAGCCCCAGCATTTT
CDR3 protein: CASSYSVQGNQPQHF

D gene: TRBD2
J gene: TRBJ2-1
clone size: -
V gene: TRBV27
CDR3 DNA: TGTGCCAGCAGTCCACTAGCGGGGGGCGGCAATGAGCAGTTCTTC
CDR3 protein: CASSPLAGGGNEQFF

D gene: -
J gene: TRBJ1-4
clone size: -
V gene: TRBV27
CDR3 DNA: TGTGCCAGCAGTTTATTGTCCACTCGGGGGGCAACTAATGAAAAACTGTTTTTT
CDR3 protein: CASSLLSTRGATNEKLFF

D gene: TRBD2
J gene: TRBJ2-5
clone size: -
V gene: TRBV19
CDR3 DNA: TGTGCCAGTAGTGCGGGACTAGCGGGAGATGAGACCCAGTACTTC
CDR3 protein: CASSAGLAGDETQYF

D gene: -
J gene: TRBJ2-1
clone size: -
V gene: TRBV29-1
CDR3 DNA: TGCAGCGTTGAAGTGTGGGACTCGACTATCGATGAGCAGTTCTTC
CDR3 protein: CSVEVWDSTIDEQFF

D gene: -
J gene: TRBJ2-7
clone size: -
V gene: TRBV28
CDR3 DNA: TGTGCCAGCACCCCCGCGGGCATGTACGAGCAGTACTTC
CDR3 protein: CASTPAGMYEQYF

D gene: TRBD1
J gene: TRBJ1-2
clone size: few
V gene: TRBV7-9
CDR3 DNA: TGTGCCAGCAGCTTAGAGGGGACAGGCCTTCTTACCTCCTTC
CDR3 protein: CASSLEGTGLLTSF

D gene: -
J gene: TRBJ1-1
clone size: -
V gene: TRBV19
CDR3 DNA: TGTGCCAGTAGTAGGTCACAGGGAACTGAAGCTTTCTTT
CDR3 protein: CASSRSQGTEAFF

D gene: TRBD1
J gene: TRBJ1-5
clone size: few
V gene: TRBV5-1
CDR3 DNA: TGCGCCAGCAGCTTAGGGGGCACAGATCAGCCCCAGCATTTT
CDR3 protein: CASSLGGTDQPQHF

D gene: -
J gene: TRBJ2-5
clone size: -
V gene: TRBV5-4
CDR3 DNA: TGTGCCAGCAGCTTGGCCGTGAGTCGCGGGACCCAGTACTTC
CDR3 protein: CASSLAVSRGTQYF

D gene: -
J gene: TRBJ1-5
clone size: -
V gene: TRBV19
CDR3 DNA: TGTGCCAGTAGTATAGACCTCCTCACACGAACCAATCAGCCCCAGCATTTT
CDR3 protein: CASSIDLLTRTNQPQHF

D gene: TRBD1
J gene: TRBJ1-5
clone size: -
V gene: TRBV29-1
CDR3 DNA: TGCAGCGTTGAAGAGGGACAGGGGCTAGGGCCCCAGCATTTT
CDR3 protein: CSVEEGQGLGPQHF

D gene: -
J gene: TRBJ1-2
clone size: -
V gene: TRBV27
CDR3 DNA: TGTGCCAGCAGTTTCGCAGGGAACTATGGCTACACCTTC
CDR3 protein: CASSFAGNYGYTF

D gene: TRBD1
J gene: TRBJ1-6
clone size: -
V gene: TRBV6-6
CDR3 DNA: TGTGCCGGGCGATCAGGGGGCGATTCACCCCTCCACTTT
CDR3 protein: CAGRSGGDSPLHF

D gene: TRBD1
J gene: TRBJ1-1
clone size: -
V gene: TRBV9
CDR3 DNA: TGTGCCAGCAGCGTACCACGGCAGGGGGCCAACACTGAAGCTTTCTTT
CDR3 protein: CASSVPRQGANTEAFF

D gene: -
J gene: TRBJ2-7
clone size: few
V gene: TRBV27
CDR3 DNA: TGTGCCAGCAGTCCCGCGAAGGGTTGGCAGTACTTC
CDR3 protein: CASSPAKGWQYF

D gene: -
J gene: TRBJ1-5
clone size: -
V gene: TRBV27
CDR3 DNA: TGTGCCAGCAGTTTATCAGGTACAGGGCCGCCCCAGCATTTT
CDR3 protein: CASSLSGTGPPQHF

D gene: TRBD2
J gene: TRBJ2-5
clone size: -
V gene: TRBV27
CDR3 DNA: TGTGCCAGCAGGGGGACTAGCGGGAGGGAACAAGAGACCCAGTACTTC
CDR3 protein: CASRGTSGREQETQYF

D gene: -
J gene: TRBJ2-1
clone size: -
V gene: TRBV14
CDR3 DNA: TGTGCCAGCAGCCTCTCCGTTGGGCGGGGTGGGCATGAGCAGTTCTTC
CDR3 protein: CASSLSVGRGGHEQFF

D gene: -
J gene: TRBJ2-2
clone size: once
V gene: TRBV11-2
CDR3 DNA: TGTGCCAGCAGCGTCGGGGTACACAACACCGGGGAGCTGTTTTTT
CDR3 protein: CASSVGVHNTGELFF

D gene: TRBD1
J gene: TRBJ2-1
clone size: -
V gene: TRBV9
CDR3 DNA: TGTGCCAGCAGCGTAAGGACAGGGGAAAGACACAATGAGCAGTTCTTC
CDR3 protein: CASSVRTGERHNEQFF

D gene: -
J gene: TRBJ2-3
clone size: -
V gene: TRBV5-4
CDR3 DNA: TGTGCCAGCAGCCCGGTTAGCGCTTCTACAGATACGCAGTATTTT
CDR3 protein: CASSPVSASTDTQYF